A single sample gave rise to the 11 T cell receptor beta chains below, sequenced in a study of Ad26.COV2.S vaccination and SARS-CoV-2 variants. The treatment here: some 19 received Ad26.COV2.S at low or high dose, single or two shots; 5 received placebo; per-sample allocation not given. Samples came from day 63 after the first vaccine or placebo injection. The protocol was immunoSEQ multiplex PCR, while the TCRdb copy is restricted to in-frame clones and leaves out a portion. The profile shows hundreds of thousands of clones, roughly 90% of them singletons. The sample was peripheral blood, taken in a trial of Ad26.COV2.S vaccine versus placebo. The origin of the receptors is a person aged 18-60 years who received the Ad26.COV2.S COVID-19 vaccine or a placebo.

The chain joins TRBV27 to TRBJ1-1; TRBD1 is a possible D gene (5 bases). Deletions cut 7 bases from V and 3 bases from J, with 18 bases between. Germline CDR1 reads MNHEY; CDR2 reads SMNVEV (reference sequence). The CDR3 is 15 residues long. The CDR3 protein is CASKGLRGGHTEAFF. The DNA of the CDR3 is TGTGCCAGCAAAGGGCTAAGGGGAGGACACACTGAAGCTTTCTTT.

The rearrangement joins TRBV28 to TRBJ2-7, with D perhaps given as TRBD1 or TRBD2 (5 bases each). From germline, CDR1 is MDHEN and CDR2 SYDVKM. The CDR3 length is 17 residues. Trimming pared 3 bases from V and 0 bases from J, leaving 18 bases between. The CDR3 DNA sequence: TGTGCCAGCAGTTTTTTAAAGGACCGGGACGGCTCCTACGAGCAGTACTTC. This codes for CASSFLKDRDGSYEQYF. The full variable domain, with the rest looked up from reference TRBV28 and TRBJ2-7, is DVKVTQSSRYLVKRTGEKVFLECVQDMDHENMFWYRQDPGLGLRLIYFSYDVKMKEKGDIPEGYSVSREKKERFSLILESASTNQTSMYLCASSFLKDRDGSYEQYFGPGTRLTVT.

With regard to this clone: Other nucleotide sequences from this sample produce the same CDR3. The V gene is TRBV5-1, the J gene TRBJ1-5; D gene uncertain. V was cut by 4 bases and J by 2 bases, with 7 bases left in between. Germline V gene data show CDR1 as SGHRS and CDR2 as YFSETQ. The CDR3 has 13 amino acids. The CDR3 DNA reads TGCGCCAGCAGCCTCATAGGCAATCAGCCCCAGCATTTT. Encoded protein: CASSLIGNQPQHF.

This chain links TRBV7-9 with TRBJ1-5; maybe TRBD1 (6 bases). The CDR3 loop spans 17 amino acids. The germline gives CDR1 SEHNR, CDR2 FQNEAQ (reference sequence). The germline V and J ends were trimmed by 0 bases and 0 bases, with 12 bases remaining between them. The CDR3 spells CASSLAKPGDSNQPQHF. CDR3 DNA sequence: TGTGCCAGCAGCTTAGCTAAGCCAGGGGATAGCAATCAGCCCCAGCATTTT.

This clone was seen a few times. The V call is TRBV6-1, the J call TRBJ1-6; D is ambiguous. The CDR3 consists of 16 residues. Trimming stripped 1 base from V and 6 bases from J, with 13 bases between. The germline V gene has CDR1 MNHNS and CDR2 SASEGT. The CDR3 DNA reads as TGTGCCAGCAGTGAAGTGGCAATGGGTGGTAATTCACCCCTCCACTTT. Its protein is CASSEVAMGGNSPLHF.

The rearrangement uses TRBV13 and TRBJ1-6; D is uncertain. The CDR3 totals 12 residues. From germline, CDR1 is PRHDT and CDR2 FYEKMQ (reference sequence). Between the trimmed V and J ends, which lost 5 bases and 7 bases, there was a span of 6 bases. The CDR3 nucleotides are TGTGCCAGCAGCGTTTCCAATTCACCCCTCCACTTT. This encodes CASSVSNSPLHF.

The V and J genes are TRBV7-8 and TRBJ1-4; D gene ambiguous. Germline V gives CDR1 SGHVS, CDR2 FQNEAQ. Trimming took 5 bases from V and 0 from J, leaving 7 bases between them. The CDR3 is 14 amino acids. CDR3 DNA: TGTGCCAGCAGCGACACAACAACTAATGAAAAACTGTTTTTT. Protein: CASSDTTTNEKLFF.

This chain connects TRBV28 to TRBJ1-1; TRBD1 matches 7 bases. The V gene's germline CDR1 is MDHEN and CDR2 SYDVKM. V lost 6 bases to trimming and J lost 2 bases; unmatched junction nucleotides: 12. This CDR3 is built from 16 residues. The CDR3 region is CASSGQESGINTEAFF. DNA for the CDR3: TGTGCCAGCAGCGGACAGGAGTCGGGGATAAACACTGAAGCTTTCTTT.

V is TRBV11-2 and J is TRBJ1-6; possibly TRBD1 for D (5 bases). The germline V gene has CDR1 SGHAT and CDR2 FQNNGV. Trimming took 1 base from V and 6 from J, leaving 7 bases between them. CDR3 size: 14 residues. The CDR3 loop reads CASSLVGGNSPLHF. In DNA, the CDR3 is TGTGCCAGCAGCTTAGTCGGGGGTAATTCACCCCTCCACTTT.

As concerns this clone: Other nucleotide sequences from this sample produce the same CDR3. The chain carries TRBV12-3 or TRBV12-4 and TRBJ1-1; D is ambiguous. V lost 2 bases to trimming and J lost 1 base, with 5 bases between them. The CDR3 has 13 amino acids. The chain's CDR3 is CASSLTGNTEAFF. Here the CDR3 DNA reads TGTGCCAGCAGTTTAACGGGGAACACTGAAGCTTTCTTT.

The J gene is TRBJ1-2, the V gene TRBV29-1, with no clear D. The CDR3 length is 13 residues. Trimming shortened V by 7 bases and J by 5 bases, and 17 bases separated the two germline ends. The germline V gene has CDR1 SQVTM and CDR2 ANQGSEA. The CDR3 DNA sequence: TGCAGCGCCGAGTCTCCAGGTTCATATGGCTACACCTTC. Translation: CSAESPGSYGYTF.